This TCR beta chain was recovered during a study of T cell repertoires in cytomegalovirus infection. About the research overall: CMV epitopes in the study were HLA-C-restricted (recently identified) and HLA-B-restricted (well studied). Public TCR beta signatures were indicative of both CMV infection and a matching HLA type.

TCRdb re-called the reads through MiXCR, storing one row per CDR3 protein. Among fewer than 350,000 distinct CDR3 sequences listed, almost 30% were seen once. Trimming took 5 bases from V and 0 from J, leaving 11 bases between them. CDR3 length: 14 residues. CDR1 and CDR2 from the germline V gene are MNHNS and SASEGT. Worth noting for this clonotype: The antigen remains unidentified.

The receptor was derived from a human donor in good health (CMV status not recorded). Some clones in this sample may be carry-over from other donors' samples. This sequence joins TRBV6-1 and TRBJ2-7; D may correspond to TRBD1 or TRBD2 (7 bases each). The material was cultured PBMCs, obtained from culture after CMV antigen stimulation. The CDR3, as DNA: TGTGCCAGCAGTCAGGGGGGGACCTCCTACGAGCAGTACTTC. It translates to CASSQGGTSYEQYF.